The clone carrying this TCR beta chain was detected only once. Germline CDR1 reads SNHLY; CDR2 reads FYNNEI. This CDR3 contains 14 residues. V was pared by 6 bases and J by 8 bases, with 17 bases between. The sample originates from a study of blood T cell repertoires in COVID-19. Overall study: Material from acute and convalescent COVID-19 was sourced from the United States, Italy and Spain. Nucleic acid was either cDNA or gDNA, and it came from T cells, B-cell-depleted T cells, or PBMCs.

Some clones are missing from TCRdb's copy, which holds only in-frame ones; the method was immunoSEQ multiplex PCR. Of around 150,000 clones in the sample, 79% were seen once. The sample comprised peripheral blood. This chain joins TRBV2 and TRBJ2-4; D perhaps matches TRBD2 (5 bases). The source of this sequence is a man aged 45 to 65 with active or convalescent COVID-19. As DNA, the CDR3 is TGTGCCAGCAGGGGAGAAATTAGAACGGACATTCAGTACTTC. Encoded protein: CASRGEIRTDIQYF.